The rows below give T cell receptor beta chains drawn from one sample of a study of shared clonotypes between healthy human individuals. Measured with immunoSEQ multiplex PCR; TCRdb has only the in-frame clones, and not every one. Of roughly 2,500,000 clones detected, approximately 93% appear once; the ten largest clones hold 0.36%. Sequencing used naive CD4+ T cells from PBMCs. The receptors were gathered from a man younger than 30 in good health. Some clones in this sample may be carry-over from other donors' samples. The CDR3 runs from the conserved cysteine through the conserved F or W. The D gene is left open where the match is weak. Size is stated for part of the rows, as once, few or many counts, or as a class when the clone is expanded.

clone size	V gene	D gene	J gene	CDR3 protein	CDR3 DNA
-	TRBV7-8	TRBD2	TRBJ2-7	CASSHSGIYYEQYF	TGTGCCAGCAGCCACAGCGGGATCTACTACGAGCAGTACTTC
-	TRBV2	TRBD1	TRBJ1-2	CASDQGGLSYGYTF	TGTGCCAGCGACCAGGGGGGGTTAAGCTATGGCTACACCTTC
-	TRBV7-9	-	TRBJ1-1	CASSTKALGGRMNTEAFF	TGTGCCAGCAGCACTAAAGCATTGGGGGGACGGATGAACACTGAAGCTTTCTTT
-	TRBV18	-	TRBJ1-5	CASSPNSGGGNQPQHF	TGTGCCAGCTCACCAAATAGTGGGGGAGGCAATCAGCCCCAGCATTTT
-	TRBV4-1	-	TRBJ1-2	CASSQDTRRGYTF	TGCGCCAGCAGCCAAGACACCCGGCGTGGCTACACCTTC
-	TRBV5-1	-	TRBJ1-1	CASSLGPEAFF	TGCGCCAGCAGCTTGGGTCCTGAAGCTTTCTTT
once	TRBV11-2	-	TRBJ1-1	CASSPLRDGNTEAFF	TGTGCCAGCAGCCCCCTCCGGGACGGGAACACTGAAGCTTTCTTT
-	TRBV18	TRBD1	TRBJ1-4	CASSPAGGEREKLFF	TGTGCCAGCTCACCAGCAGGGGGCGAAAGGGAAAAACTGTTTTTT
few	TRBV28	-	TRBJ1-1	CASSLATDTEAFF	TGTGCCAGCAGTTTAGCAACGGACACTGAAGCTTTCTTT
-	TRBV7-3	-	TRBJ2-7	CASSLDSRTEQYF	TGTGCCAGCAGCTTGGACAGCCGTACAGAGCAGTACTTC
-	TRBV25-1	-	TRBJ1-1	CASRGDTYTEAFF	TGTGCCAGCAGAGGGGACACCTACACTGAAGCTTTCTTT
-	TRBV27	-	TRBJ2-3	CASSLSADRLTDTQYF	TGTGCCAGCAGTTTATCGGCGGACCGGCTCACAGATACGCAGTATTTT
-	TRBV5-4	-	TRBJ1-2	CASSSGGRTNYGYTF	TGTGCCAGCAGCTCCGGAGGACGGACAAACTATGGCTACACCTTC
-	TRBV11-2	-	TRBJ1-5	CASSLTGDQPQHF	TGTGCCAGCAGCTTGACGGGAGATCAGCCCCAGCATTTT
-	TRBV27	-	TRBJ1-5	CASSLFGGGGNQPQHF	TGTGCCAGCAGTTTATTTGGGGGTGGCGGCAATCAGCCCCAGCATTTT
-	TRBV6-5	-	TRBJ1-1	CASKQTGSGNTEAFF	TGTGCCAGCAAACAAACAGGGTCTGGGAACACTGAAGCTTTCTTT
-	TRBV7-2	TRBD2	TRBJ2-1	CASSLSWGTIYNEQFF	TGTGCCAGCAGCTTATCTTGGGGGACTATCTACAATGAGCAGTTCTTC
-	TRBV14	-	TRBJ2-5	CASSQSGAGGETQYF	TGTGCCAGCAGCCAATCCGGAGCAGGGGGGGAGACCCAGTACTTC
-	TRBV6-6	-	TRBJ2-7	CASSYLPTHYEQYF	TGTGCCAGCAGTTACCTTCCCACCCATTACGAGCAGTACTTC
-	TRBV7-2	TRBD1	TRBJ1-1	CASSLVGTGGVGAFF	TGTGCCAGCAGCTTAGTCGGGACAGGGGGCGTGGGAGCTTTCTTT
-	TRBV19	TRBD2	TRBJ2-2	CASSMGLAAGELFF	TGTGCCAGTAGTATGGGACTAGCTGCCGGGGAGCTGTTTTTT
-	TRBV15	-	TRBJ1-5	CATSREPIGQPQHF	TGTGCCACCAGCAGGGAACCTATTGGGCAGCCCCAGCATTTT
-	TRBV19	TRBD1	TRBJ1-2	CASREGRTGIYGYTF	TGTGCCAGTAGGGAGGGAAGGACAGGGATCTATGGCTACACCTTC
-	TRBV7-2	TRBD1	TRBJ2-7	CASSTGTGGGEQYF	TGTGCCAGCAGCACCGGGACAGGTGGGGGGGAGCAGTACTTC
-	TRBV19	-	TRBJ1-5	CASSIGTVNQPQHF	TGTGCCAGTAGTATAGGGACAGTCAATCAGCCCCAGCATTTT
-	TRBV7-9	TRBD1	TRBJ2-5	CASSLGTGETQYF	TGTGCCAGCAGCTTAGGGACAGGGGAGACCCAGTACTTC
-	TRBV4-3	-	TRBJ1-1	CASSYRHEINTEAFF	TGCGCCAGCAGCTATAGACACGAGATTAACACTGAAGCTTTCTTT